The sequence of this T cell receptor beta chain was determined in a study of CD8 T cells in Susac syndrome. FACS was used to enrich TEMRA cells, whereas the CD8+ and CD4+ T cells were obtained by negative isolation. A remark on this clonotype: What it recognizes is unknown.

Findings of the study overall: The CD4+ T cell repertoires, which came from Susac syndrome patients, showed no sign of clonal expansion.

cDNA came from about 0.5 to 1 ug RNA primed by random hexamers. MiXCR was run by TCRdb on the immunoSEQ multiplex PCR reads, yielding one entry per CDR3 protein. The table has about 200,000 distinct CDR3 sequences, roughly 90% seen once; the top ten hold 0.085% to 0.09%. The V gene end was trimmed by 5 bases and the J gene end by 0 bases; junction bases not matched to a gene: 10. CDR3 length equals 16 residues. Germline-derived CDR1 and CDR2 are SGHDT and YYEEEE. The sequenced material came from CD4+ T cells from PBMCs. The chain carries TRBV5-6 and TRBJ2-5; 7 positions agree with TRBD1. This receptor was obtained from a human donor with Susac syndrome. CDR3: CASRQGELLYQETQYF. The CDR3 bases are TGTGCCAGCAGGCAGGGGGAGTTACTCTACCAAGAGACCCAGTACTTC.